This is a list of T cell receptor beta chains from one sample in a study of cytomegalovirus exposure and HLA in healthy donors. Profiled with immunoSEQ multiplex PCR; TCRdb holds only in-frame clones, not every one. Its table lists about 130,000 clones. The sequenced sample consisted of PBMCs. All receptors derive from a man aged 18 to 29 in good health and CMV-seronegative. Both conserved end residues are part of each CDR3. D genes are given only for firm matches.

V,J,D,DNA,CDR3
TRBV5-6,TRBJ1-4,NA,TGTGCCAGCAGCTTCCCAGGGGTTCCGGATGAAAAACTGTTTTTT,CASSFPGVPDEKLFF
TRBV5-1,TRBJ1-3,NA,TGCGCCAGCAGTTCGTTAGTAGGGGGTAACTCTGGAAACACCATATATTTT,CASSSLVGGNSGNTIYF
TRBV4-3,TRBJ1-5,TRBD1,TGCGCCAGCAGCCAAGGGACAGGGGACTTAAGCAATCAGCCCCAGCATTTT,CASSQGTGDLSNQPQHF
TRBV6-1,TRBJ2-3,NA,TGTGCCAGCAGTGAAATCGGGGTTGGCGTAAGCACAGATACGCAGTATTTT,CASSEIGVGVSTDTQYF
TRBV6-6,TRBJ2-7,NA,TGTGCCAGCAGTTACTCGGGCCTTCACTCCTACGAGCAGTACTTC,CASSYSGLHSYEQYF
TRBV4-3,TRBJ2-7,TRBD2,TGCGCCAGCAGCCAAGATAGAGGCGGGAGGAGCTCCTACGAGCAGTACTTC,CASSQDRGGRSSYEQYF
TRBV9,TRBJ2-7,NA,TGTGCCAGCAGCGTAGATGGGGGCTGGGGGTACGAGCAGTACTTC,CASSVDGGWGYEQYF
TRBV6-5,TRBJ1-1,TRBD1,TGTGCCAGCAGTTTACAGGGGCTGAACACTGAAGCTTTCTTT,CASSLQGLNTEAFF
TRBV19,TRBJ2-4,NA,TGTGCCAGTAGTACCCCTGCACTAGCCAAAAACATTCAGTACTTC,CASSTPALAKNIQYF
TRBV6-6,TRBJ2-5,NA,TGTGCCAGCAGTTATACCAGGGTTCAAGAGACCCAGTACTTC,CASSYTRVQETQYF
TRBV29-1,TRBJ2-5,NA,TGCAGCGTTGTGCAGGGGGAGACCCAGTACTTC,CSVVQGETQYF
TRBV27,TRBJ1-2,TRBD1,TGTGCCAGCAGTTTTGGGGGGACAGCTAACTATGGCTACACCTTC,CASSFGGTANYGYTF
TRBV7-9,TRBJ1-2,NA,TGTGCCAGCCGTACAGGCGAAACTAACTATGGCTACACCTTC,CASRTGETNYGYTF
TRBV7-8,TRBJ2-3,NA,TGTGCCGGGATTGGGCGGGGCGCAGATACGCAGTATTTT,CAGIGRGADTQYF
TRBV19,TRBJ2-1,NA,TGTGCCAGTCAAGAGAGGGGGGGCGGCTACAATGAGCAGTTCTTC,CASQERGGGYNEQFF
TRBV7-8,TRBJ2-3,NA,TGTGCCAGCAGCTTTGCAGGGAGCACAGATACGCAGTATTTT,CASSFAGSTDTQYF
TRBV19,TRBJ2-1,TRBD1,TGTGCCAGTAGACCCACAGGGGGCTACAATGAGCAGTTCTTC,CASRPTGGYNEQFF
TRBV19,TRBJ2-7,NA,TGTGCCACGTCCGACCCCGGGGACTCTAGGTCCTACGAGCAGTACTTC,CATSDPGDSRSYEQYF
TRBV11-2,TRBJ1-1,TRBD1,TGTGCCAGCAGCCTACTACAGGGGATGGGCACTGAAGCTTTCTTT,CASSLLQGMGTEAFF
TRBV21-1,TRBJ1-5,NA,TGTGCCAGCAGCAAAGTGGTCACCGGGAATCAGCCCCAGCATTTT,CASSKVVTGNQPQHF
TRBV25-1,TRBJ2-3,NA,TGTGCCAGCAGTCTTTATCGAGATACGCAGTATTTT,CASSLYRDTQYF
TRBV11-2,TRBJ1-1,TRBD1,TGTGCCAGCAGCTTATTTGGAGACAGGGCTGAAGCTTTCTTT,CASSLFGDRAEAFF
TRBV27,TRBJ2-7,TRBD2,TGTGCCAGCAGTCCCCACGCTAGCGGGAGGGATCGGGAGCAGTACTTC,CASSPHASGRDREQYF
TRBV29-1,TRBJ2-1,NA,TGCAGCGTCGCACCTTCGGGGTTCTTC,CSVAPSGFF
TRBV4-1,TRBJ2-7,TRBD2,TGCGCCAGCAGCCAAGATTCAGTGACTAGCGGGAGAGTGGGGAACGAGCAGTACTTC,CASSQDSVTSGRVGNEQYF
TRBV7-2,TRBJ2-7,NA,TGTGCCAGCAGCTTAGACGGGACTGCTCGGGGAAGGGAGCGGTACTTC,CASSLDGTARGRERYF